The 16 T cell receptor beta chains listed next were all sequenced from one sample in a study of chemoradiotherapy in HPV16-positive cancers. Generated by immunoSEQ multiplex PCR, the TCRdb table keeps only in-frame clones and is missing some. The sample records tens of thousands of clones, more than 80% being singletons. The material sequenced was blood, taken from a patient who underwent chemoradiotherapy. These receptors all stem from a human donor with HPV-associated anogenital cancer.

This rearrangement joins TRBV7-8 to TRBJ1-5; D is unclear. Deletions cut 5 bases from V and 0 bases from J, with 17 bases between. The CDR3 spans 17 residues. Germline CDR1 is SGHVS and CDR2 is FQNEAQ. The CDR3 here is CASSLLKGESSNQPQHF. The CDR3 region has the DNA TGTGCCAGCAGCCTTCTCAAAGGAGAGTCTAGCAATCAGCCCCAGCATTTT.

The chain combines TRBV11-1 with TRBJ1-1; TRBD1 matches at 7 bases. Trimming removed 4 bases from V and 10 bases from J; junction bases left unmatched: 6. CDR3 size: 12 residues. Germline lookup yields CDR1 SGHAT and CDR2 FQDESV (reference sequence). In DNA form, the CDR3 reads TGTGCCAGCAGCTCCACGGGACAGTCAGCTTTCTTT. This sequence encodes CASSSTGQSAFF.

V and J are TRBV30 and TRBJ1-3, with D perhaps matching TRBD1 (5 bases). The CDR3 length is 13 residues. CDR1 is GTSNPN and CDR2 is SVGIG in the germline V gene (reference sequence). The ends were cut back, 1 base at V and 3 bases at J, with 7 bases in the middle. CDR3 DNA sequence: TGTGCCTGGAGTGCAGGGTATGGAAACACCATATATTTT. As protein: CAWSAGYGNTIYF. The full variable domain, with the rest looked up from reference TRBV30 and TRBJ1-3, is SQTIHQWPATLVQPVGSPLSLECTVEGTSNPNLYWYRQAAGRGLQLLFYSVGIGQISSEVPQNLSASRPQDRQFILSSKKLLLSDSGFYLCAWSAGYGNTIYFGEGSWLTVV.

The chain carries TRBV6-1 and TRBJ1-2; 10 bases are shared with TRBD1. J was trimmed by 7 bases and V by 4 bases; bases with no gene match: 3. Germline V gives CDR1 MNHNS, CDR2 SASEGT. CDR3 length equals 13 residues. CDR3 nucleotides: TGTGCCAGCAGTGCGGGACAGGGGTTTGGCTACACCTTC. Translation: CASSAGQGFGYTF.

This clone was detected only a few times. This chain connects TRBV23-1 to TRBJ1-6; tentative D call: TRBD1 (5 bases). TRBV23-1 is assigned to the ORF class and has an uncertain function. Between the trimmed V and J ends, which lost 4 bases and 0 bases, there was a span of 19 bases. The CDR3 runs 19 residues. DNA of the CDR3: TGCGCCAGCAGTCCCAAAGTACGGGGCACCGGCTCCTATAATTCACCCCTCCACTTT. Encoded protein: CASSPKVRGTGSYNSPLHF.

The genes are TRBV7-2 and TRBJ1-1; D possibly corresponds to TRBD1 (5 bases). V shed 5 bases and J shed 6 bases, with 19 bases lying between them. This CDR3 is built from 15 residues. CDR1 and CDR2 (germline): SGHTA, FQGNSA. CDR3 protein: CASSRQSGANAEAFF. The CDR3 region has the DNA TGTGCCAGCAGCCGCCAATCCGGGGCAAACGCTGAAGCTTTCTTT.

This chain links TRBV23-1 with TRBJ1-1; 7 bases are a match to TRBD1. TRBV23-1 is identified as an open reading frame with a role that is uncertain. After removal of 11 bases from V and 0 bases from J, the junction contained 12 bases not matched to a gene. This CDR3 has 15 residues. The CDR3 is CARLEGAVMNTEAFF. The CDR3, as DNA: TGCGCCCGACTGGAGGGGGCAGTAATGAACACTGAAGCTTTCTTT.

The V and J genes are TRBV5-1 and TRBJ2-2; 8 nucleotides match TRBD2. CDR1 is SGHRS and CDR2 is YFSETQ in the germline V gene. The CDR3 runs 20 residues. V trimming: 0 bases; J trimming: 0 bases; junction bases outside the gene matches: 13. CDR3 residues: CASSLVLWRGAKTNTGELFF. The CDR3 DNA reads as TGCGCCAGCAGCTTGGTTCTCTGGCGGGGGGCCAAAACGAACACCGGGGAGCTGTTTTTT. Combining the CDR3 with reference TRBV5-1 and TRBJ2-2 gives the whole variable domain KAGVTQTPRYLIKTRGQQVTLSCSPISGHRSVSWYQQTPGQGLQFLFEYFSETQRNKGNFPGRFSGRQFSNSRSEMNVSTLELGDSALYLCASSLVLWRGAKTNTGELFFGEGSRLTVL.

This chain joins TRBV30 and TRBJ1-1; unclear D gene. The ends were cut back, 7 bases at V and 1 base at J, with 13 bases in the middle. CDR3 size: 13 residues. Germline V lookup: CDR1 GTSNPN, CDR2 SVGIG (reference sequence). The CDR3 protein is CASFFGGNTEAFF. The CDR3 bases are TGTGCCTCATTCTTCGGTGGGAACACTGAAGCTTTCTTT.

The chain has TRBV6-1 and TRBJ1-5; 9 bases line up with TRBD1. Germline V CDR1 and CDR2: MNHNS, SASEGT. J lost 10 bases, V lost 4 bases, and 5 bases had no gene match. The CDR3 has 13 amino acids. CDR3 sequence reads: CASSGDRGSPQHF. DNA for the CDR3: TGTGCCAGCAGTGGAGACAGGGGGTCTCCCCAGCATTTT.

The chain links TRBV6-5 to TRBJ2-7; 9 nucleotides align to TRBD1. The CDR3 consists of 14 residues. V was clipped by 6 bases and J by 5 bases; unmatched bases: 8. Germline V CDR1 and CDR2: MNHEY, SVGAGI. This chain's CDR3 is CASRTPGQGDEQYF. CDR3 sequence (DNA): TGTGCCAGCAGGACCCCGGGACAGGGTGACGAGCAGTACTTC.

This chain joins TRBV2 and TRBJ2-5, with D possibly being TRBD2 (6 bases). V gave up 6 bases and J gave up 2 bases, with 13 bases separating them. The CDR3 runs to 14 residues. CDR1 SNHLY and CDR2 FYNNEI come from the germline V gene. In nucleotides, the CDR3 is TGTGCCAGCAGCCTACCGGGGAGGCAAGAGACCCAGTACTTC. Amino acids: CASSLPGRQETQYF.

The V call is TRBV6-5, the J call TRBJ1-1; unclear D gene. V was pared by 2 bases and J by 5 bases, with 12 bases between. Per germline, CDR1 MNHEY and CDR2 SVGAGI. This CDR3 comprises 14 residues. The CDR3 region has the DNA TGTGCCAGCAGTTACGGCGAGGGATGGACTGAAGCTTTCTTT. Its translation is CASSYGEGWTEAFF.

This chain joins TRBV11-3 and TRBJ2-7; 11 nucleotides agree with TRBD2. Trimming at V came to 3 bases and at J to 2 bases, leaving 9 bases not matched to a gene. The CDR3 has 17 amino acids. CDR1 SGHNT and CDR2 YENEEA come from the germline V gene. In nucleotides, the CDR3 is TGTGCCAGCAGCTTGGGGCGAGTAGCGGGGGGGACCTACGAGCAGTACTTC. Its protein product is CASSLGRVAGGTYEQYF.

V gene TRBV14 combines with J gene TRBJ1-2, with TRBD1 identical over 9 bases. The CDR3 has 16 residues. Trimming cost V 5 bases and J 8 bases; bases outside gene matches: 15. Looked up from germline, CDR1 is SGHDN and CDR2 is FVKESK. CDR3 region: CASSFGQGSLRGGYTF. The CDR3 DNA sequence: TGTGCCAGCAGCTTTGGACAGGGGAGCCTCCGAGGCGGCTACACCTTC.

This chain connects TRBV14 to TRBJ1-1, with D uncertain. Germline V lookup: CDR1 SGHDN, CDR2 FVKESK. CDR3 length: 13 residues. Trimming cost V 5 bases and J 0 bases, with 7 bases left between them. The CDR3 here is CASSIQMNTEAFF. CDR3 DNA: TGTGCCAGCAGCATACAAATGAACACTGAAGCTTTCTTT. The variable domain in full, completed from reference TRBV14 and TRBJ1-1, reads EAGVTQFPSHSVIEKGQTVTLRCDPISGHDNLYWYRRVMGKEIKFLLHFVKESKQDESGMPNNRFLAERTGGTYSTLKVQPAELEDSGVYFCASSIQMNTEAFFGQGTRLTVV.